One sample yielded the 11 T cell receptor beta chains listed below, sequenced in a study of cytomegalovirus exposure and HLA in healthy donors. The protocol was immunoSEQ multiplex PCR, while the TCRdb copy is restricted to in-frame clones and leaves out a portion. The table lists over 150,000 clones, approximately 86% of them singletons. The specimen was PBMCs. These receptor sequences come from a man aged 18 to 29 in good health and CMV-seropositive.

This clone occurred a few times. The rearrangement links TRBV5-6 to TRBJ2-7; 7 positions agree with TRBD2. The germline V gene encodes CDR1 SGHDT and CDR2 YYEEEE. The CDR3 totals 15 residues. Unmatched junction bases numbered 9, after V lost 1 base and J lost 5 bases. The CDR3 DNA reads as TGTGCCAGCAGCTTGTGGGCGGGAGCTATCCACGAGCAGTACTTC. This gives the protein CASSLWAGAIHEQYF.

The chain carries TRBV7-9 and TRBJ1-1; D gene unclear. CDR3 length: 17 amino acids. CDR1 and CDR2 (germline): SEHNR, FQNEAQ (reference sequence). V lost 0 bases to trimming and J lost 1 base, with 15 bases between them. CDR3 sequence: CASSLAPGVLRNTEAFF. The CDR3 DNA reads as TGTGCCAGCAGCTTAGCGCCCGGGGTGCTGAGGAACACTGAAGCTTTCTTT.

This clone was picked up one time. The chain combines TRBV7-2 with TRBJ1-5; D is unclear. This CDR3 has 14 amino acids. Trimming stripped 5 bases from V and 7 bases from J, with 15 bases between. Germline V CDR1 and CDR2: SGHTA, FQGNSA. The CDR3 DNA reads TGTGCCAGCAGCCTTCTGGGAGCCGGGCAGCCCCAGCATTTT. Its protein is CASSLLGAGQPQHF.

This sequence joins TRBV13 and TRBJ2-7, with 14 nucleotides matching TRBD2. CDR1 and CDR2 from the germline V gene are PRHDT and FYEKMQ (reference sequence). The J segment lost 5 bases and the V segment lost 5 bases, leaving 8 bases of the junction unmatched. The CDR3 loop spans 16 amino acids. In DNA, the CDR3 is TGTGCCAGCAGCCAAAGACTAGCGGGAGGGTTAGACGAGCAGTACTTC. Amino acids: CASSQRLAGGLDEQYF.

The V and J genes are TRBV5-1 and TRBJ1-2, with D unresolved. Looked up from germline, CDR1 is SGHRS and CDR2 is YFSETQ. The V and J ends lost 2 bases and 7 bases respectively, with 9 bases between them. The CDR3 has 12 amino acids. CDR3 loop: CASSFETGGYTF. The DNA for the CDR3 is TGCGCCAGCAGCTTTGAGACGGGTGGCTACACCTTC.

This clone has just a few counts. The chain joins TRBV9 to TRBJ1-2; no clear D. CDR3 length: 13 amino acids. CDR1 is SGDLS and CDR2 is YYNGEE in the germline V gene. The V gene lost 2 bases and the J gene lost 1 base, with 6 bases spanning the gap. The CDR3 sequence is CASSVADNYGYTF. Written as DNA, the CDR3 is TGTGCCAGCAGCGTGGCGGATAACTATGGCTACACCTTC.

The V and J genes are TRBV11-2 and TRBJ1-2; D uncertain. V was shortened by 9 bases and J by 13 bases, with 21 bases between the two germline ends. This CDR3 contains 12 residues. The germline V gene has CDR1 SGHAT and CDR2 FQNNGV. The CDR3 nucleotides are TGTGCCAGTACCGATATAGAGCAGGAGGTCACCTTC. Protein product: CASTDIEQEVTF.

The chain employs TRBV19 and TRBJ1-5, with D perhaps matching TRBD1 (5 bases). Germline lookup yields CDR1 LNHDA and CDR2 SQIVND (reference sequence). This CDR3 is built from 15 residues. Trimming removed 7 bases at V and 2 bases at J, with 15 bases between. CDR3 sequence reads: CASNPHDSRNQPQHF. CDR3 nucleotides: TGTGCCAGTAATCCCCACGACAGCCGCAATCAGCCCCAGCATTTT.

V is TRBV5-1 and J is TRBJ2-5; the D gene is possibly TRBD2 (5 bases). V shed 3 bases and J shed 2 bases, with 11 bases lying between them. From germline, CDR1 is SGHRS and CDR2 YFSETQ. This CDR3 spans 14 amino acids. This chain's CDR3 is CASSSFAGQETQYF. For the CDR3, the DNA is TGCGCCAGCAGCTCGTTTGCGGGTCAAGAGACCCAGTACTTC.

The genes are TRBV27 and TRBJ1-2, with 7 nucleotides matching TRBD1. The CDR3 length is 17 residues. Germline V gene lookup returns CDR1 MNHEY and CDR2 SMNVEV (reference sequence). V lost 3 bases to trimming and J lost 3 bases; unmatched junction nucleotides: 13. The CDR3 DNA reads as TGTGCCAGCAGTTTCGGGACAGAGGGATCCCCCTACTATGGCTACACCTTC. Its translation: CASSFGTEGSPYYGYTF.

CDR3 amino acids: CASRRTSGRETQYF. The CDR3 DNA follows: TGTGCCAGCAGGCGGACTAGCGGGAGAGAGACCCAGTACTTC. The genes are TRBV27 and TRBJ2-5; 13 nucleotides match TRBD2. The ends lost 6 bases at V and 4 bases at J; junction bases unmatched: 2. The CDR3 is made up of 14 amino acids. Germline-derived CDR1 and CDR2 are MNHEY and SMNVEV (reference sequence).